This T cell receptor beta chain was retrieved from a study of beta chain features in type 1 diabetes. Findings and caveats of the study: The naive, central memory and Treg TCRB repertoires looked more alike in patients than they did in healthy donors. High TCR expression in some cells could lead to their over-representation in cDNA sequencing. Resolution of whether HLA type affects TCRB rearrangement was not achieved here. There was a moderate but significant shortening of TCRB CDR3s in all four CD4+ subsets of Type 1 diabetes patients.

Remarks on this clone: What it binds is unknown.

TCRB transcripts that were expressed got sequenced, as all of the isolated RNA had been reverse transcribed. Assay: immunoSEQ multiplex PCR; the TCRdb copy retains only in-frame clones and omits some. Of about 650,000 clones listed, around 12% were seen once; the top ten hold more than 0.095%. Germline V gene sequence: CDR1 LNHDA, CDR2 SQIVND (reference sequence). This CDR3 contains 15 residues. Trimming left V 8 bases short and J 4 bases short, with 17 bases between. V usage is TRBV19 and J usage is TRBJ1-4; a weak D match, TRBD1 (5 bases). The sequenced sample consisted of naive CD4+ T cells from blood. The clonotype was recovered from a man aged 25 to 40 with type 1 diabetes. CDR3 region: CASQGKGRINEKLFF. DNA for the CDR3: TGTGCCAGTCAGGGAAAGGGACGGATTAATGAAAAACTGTTTTTT. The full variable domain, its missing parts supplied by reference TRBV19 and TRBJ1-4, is DGGITQSPKYLFRKEGQNVTLSCEQNLNHDAMYWYRQDPGQGLRLIYYSQIVNDFQKGDIAEGYSVSREKKESFPLTVTSAQKNPTAFYLCASQGKGRINEKLFFGSGTQLSVL.